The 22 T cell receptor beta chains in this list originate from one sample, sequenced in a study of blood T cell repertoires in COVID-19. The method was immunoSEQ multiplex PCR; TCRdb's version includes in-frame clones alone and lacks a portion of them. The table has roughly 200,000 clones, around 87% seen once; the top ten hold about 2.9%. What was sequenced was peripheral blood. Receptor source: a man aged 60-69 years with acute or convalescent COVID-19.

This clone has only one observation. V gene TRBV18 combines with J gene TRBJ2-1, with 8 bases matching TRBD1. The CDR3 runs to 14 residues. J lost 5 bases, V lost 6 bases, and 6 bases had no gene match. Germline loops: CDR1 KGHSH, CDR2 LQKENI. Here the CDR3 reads CASSRQGRNNEQFF. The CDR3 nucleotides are TGTGCCAGCTCCCGACAGGGGAGGAACAATGAGCAGTTCTTC.

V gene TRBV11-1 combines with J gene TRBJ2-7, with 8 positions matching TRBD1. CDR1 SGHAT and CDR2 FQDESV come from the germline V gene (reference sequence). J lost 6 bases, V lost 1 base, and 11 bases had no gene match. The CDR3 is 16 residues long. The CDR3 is CASSLVGQGAQGEQYF. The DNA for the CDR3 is TGTGCCAGCAGCTTAGTGGGGCAGGGGGCACAAGGCGAGCAGTACTTC.

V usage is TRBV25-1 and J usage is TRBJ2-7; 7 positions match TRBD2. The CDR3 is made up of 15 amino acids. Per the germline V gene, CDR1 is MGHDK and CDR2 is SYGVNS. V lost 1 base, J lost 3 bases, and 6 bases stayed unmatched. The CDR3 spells CASSESGLADYEQYF. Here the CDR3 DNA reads TGTGCCAGCAGTGAATCTGGTCTAGCGGACTACGAGCAGTACTTC.

This CDR3 is CASSSQRGFARGEQFF. CDR3 bases: TGTGCCAGCAGCTCTCAGCGGGGGTTTGCCCGGGGGGAGCAGTTCTTC. The J gene is TRBJ2-1, the V gene TRBV5-6; TRBD2 matches at 8 bases. From germline, CDR1 is SGHDT and CDR2 YYEEEE. Germline trimming cut 3 bases from V and 10 bases from J; bases unmatched to any gene: 15. This CDR3 region has 16 residues.

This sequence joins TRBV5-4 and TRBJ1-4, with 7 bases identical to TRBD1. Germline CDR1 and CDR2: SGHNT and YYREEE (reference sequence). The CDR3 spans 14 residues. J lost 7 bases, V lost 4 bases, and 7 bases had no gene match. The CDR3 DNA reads TGTGCCAGCAGCGCCCGACAGGGCGGTGAAAAACTGTTTTTT. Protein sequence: CASSARQGGEKLFF.

The CDR3 nucleotides read TGTGCCAGCACACAGGGTAGGGCTTTCTTT. Translating it yields CASTQGRAFF. The V call is TRBV2, the J call TRBJ1-1; the D gene is possibly TRBD1 (6 bases). The CDR3 runs to 10 residues. CDR1 and CDR2 (germline): SNHLY, FYNNEI. V lost 7 bases, J lost 11 bases, and 11 bases lay in between.

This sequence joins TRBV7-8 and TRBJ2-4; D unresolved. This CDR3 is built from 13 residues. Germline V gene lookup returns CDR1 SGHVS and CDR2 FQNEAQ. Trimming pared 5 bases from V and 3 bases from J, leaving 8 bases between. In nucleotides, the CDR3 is TGTGCCAGCAGCCGCAGTGGCAAAAACATTCAGTACTTC. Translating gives CASSRSGKNIQYF.

CDR3 region: CASSLEHTITGELFF. The CDR3 DNA sequence: TGCGCCAGCAGCTTGGAACACACTATCACCGGGGAGCTGTTTTTT. This chain connects TRBV5-1 to TRBJ2-2; D call uncertain. Germline V lookup: CDR1 SGHRS, CDR2 YFSETQ. The CDR3 extends over 15 amino acids. Trimming pared 0 bases from V and 4 bases from J, leaving 10 bases between.

The CDR3 is CASSLRGGNTIYF. The CDR3 DNA follows: TGTGCCAGCAGCCTTAGGGGTGGAAACACCATATATTTT. The chain has TRBV11-2 and TRBJ1-3; TRBD1 is a possible D gene (5 bases). Looked up from germline, CDR1 is SGHAT and CDR2 is FQNNGV. V was pared by 5 bases and J by 3 bases, with 8 bases between. CDR3 length equals 13 residues.

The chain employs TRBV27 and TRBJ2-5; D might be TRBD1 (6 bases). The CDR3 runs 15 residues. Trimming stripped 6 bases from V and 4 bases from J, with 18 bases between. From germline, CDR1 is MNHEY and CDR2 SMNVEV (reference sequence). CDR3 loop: CASSVGGLGAETQYF. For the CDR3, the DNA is TGTGCCAGCAGCGTCGGTGGGTTGGGGGCAGAGACCCAGTACTTC.

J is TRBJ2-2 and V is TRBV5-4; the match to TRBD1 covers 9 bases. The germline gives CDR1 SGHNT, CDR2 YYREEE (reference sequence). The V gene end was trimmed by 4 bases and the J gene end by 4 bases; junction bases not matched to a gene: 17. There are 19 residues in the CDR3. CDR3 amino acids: CASSPGTGRGPSSTGELFF. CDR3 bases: TGTGCCAGCAGCCCTGGGACAGGGAGGGGGCCATCGAGCACCGGGGAGCTGTTTTTT.

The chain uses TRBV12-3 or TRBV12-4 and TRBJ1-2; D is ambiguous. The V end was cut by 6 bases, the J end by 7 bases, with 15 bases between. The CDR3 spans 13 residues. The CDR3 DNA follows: TGTGCCAGCAGCCTTACGACGGGAGGTGGCTACACCTTC. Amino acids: CASSLTTGGGYTF.

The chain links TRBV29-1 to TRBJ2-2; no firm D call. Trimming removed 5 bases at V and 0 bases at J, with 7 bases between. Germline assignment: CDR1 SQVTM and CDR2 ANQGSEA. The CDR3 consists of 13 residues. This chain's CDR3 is CSVPGTNTGELFF. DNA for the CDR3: TGCAGCGTTCCGGGTACGAACACCGGGGAGCTGTTTTTT.

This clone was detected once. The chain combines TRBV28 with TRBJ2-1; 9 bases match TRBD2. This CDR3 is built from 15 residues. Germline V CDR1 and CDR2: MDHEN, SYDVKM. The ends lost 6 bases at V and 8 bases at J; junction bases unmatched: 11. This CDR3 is CASRPSGGPRDEQFF. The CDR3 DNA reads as TGTGCCAGCAGACCGAGCGGGGGGCCGAGGGATGAGCAGTTCTTC.

CDR3 region: CASRPRKTSGGTDTQYF. The CDR3, as DNA: TGTGCCAGCAGACCCAGGAAGACTAGCGGGGGCACAGATACGCAGTATTTT. The gene calls are TRBV27 and TRBJ2-3, with TRBD2 matching 11 bases. Unmatched junction bases numbered 9, after V lost 6 bases and J lost 1 base. The CDR3 contains 17 residues. CDR1 MNHEY and CDR2 SMNVEV come from the germline V gene (reference sequence).

The CDR3 DNA sequence: TGTGCCAGCAGCCGGACAGAAAATTCACCCCTCCACTTT. Its protein is CASSRTENSPLHF. This rearrangement joins TRBV3-1 (or the pseudogene TRBV3-2) to TRBJ1-6, with TRBD1 as a possible D gene (6 bases). The V gene lost 4 bases and the J gene lost 7 bases, with 8 bases spanning the gap. CDR1 is LGHDT and CDR2 is YNNKEL in the germline V gene (reference sequence). The CDR3 loop spans 13 amino acids.

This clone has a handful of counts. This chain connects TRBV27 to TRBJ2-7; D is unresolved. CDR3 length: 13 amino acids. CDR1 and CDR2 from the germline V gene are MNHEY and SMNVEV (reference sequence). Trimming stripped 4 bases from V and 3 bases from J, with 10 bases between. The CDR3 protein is CASSSSLFYEQYF. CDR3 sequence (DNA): TGTGCCAGCAGTTCGAGCCTCTTCTACGAGCAGTACTTC.

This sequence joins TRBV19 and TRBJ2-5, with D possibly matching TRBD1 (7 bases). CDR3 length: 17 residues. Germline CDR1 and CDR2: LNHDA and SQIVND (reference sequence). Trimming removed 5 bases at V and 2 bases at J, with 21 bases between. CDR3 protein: CASSAGLRDSVQETQYF. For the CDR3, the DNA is TGTGCCAGTAGTGCGGGACTCCGGGACAGCGTTCAAGAGACCCAGTACTTC.

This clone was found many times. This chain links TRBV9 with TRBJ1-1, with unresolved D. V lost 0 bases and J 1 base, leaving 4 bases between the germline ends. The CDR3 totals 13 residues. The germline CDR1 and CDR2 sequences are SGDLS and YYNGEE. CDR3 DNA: TGTGCCAGCAGCGTAGACTGGAACACTGAAGCTTTCTTT. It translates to CASSVDWNTEAFF.

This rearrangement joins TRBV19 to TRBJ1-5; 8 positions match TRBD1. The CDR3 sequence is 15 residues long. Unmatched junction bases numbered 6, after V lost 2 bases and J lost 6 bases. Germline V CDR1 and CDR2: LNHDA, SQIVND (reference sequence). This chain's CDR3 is CASSILQGASQPQHF. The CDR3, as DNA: TGTGCCAGTAGTATACTCCAGGGGGCAAGTCAGCCCCAGCATTTT.

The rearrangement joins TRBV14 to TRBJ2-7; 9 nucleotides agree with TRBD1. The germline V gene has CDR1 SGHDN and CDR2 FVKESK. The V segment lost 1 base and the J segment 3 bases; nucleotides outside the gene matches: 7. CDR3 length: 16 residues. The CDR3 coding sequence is TGTGCCAGCAGCCAAGTTAAGGGGACAGGGCTCTACGAGCAGTACTTC. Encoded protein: CASSQVKGTGLYEQYF.

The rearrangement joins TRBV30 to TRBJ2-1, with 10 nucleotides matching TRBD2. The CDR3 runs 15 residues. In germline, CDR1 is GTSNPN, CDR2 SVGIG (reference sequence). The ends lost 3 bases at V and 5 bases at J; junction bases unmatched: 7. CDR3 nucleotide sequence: TGTGCCTGGAGCGAGAACGGACTAGCGGACAATGAGCAGTTCTTC. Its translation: CAWSENGLADNEQFF.